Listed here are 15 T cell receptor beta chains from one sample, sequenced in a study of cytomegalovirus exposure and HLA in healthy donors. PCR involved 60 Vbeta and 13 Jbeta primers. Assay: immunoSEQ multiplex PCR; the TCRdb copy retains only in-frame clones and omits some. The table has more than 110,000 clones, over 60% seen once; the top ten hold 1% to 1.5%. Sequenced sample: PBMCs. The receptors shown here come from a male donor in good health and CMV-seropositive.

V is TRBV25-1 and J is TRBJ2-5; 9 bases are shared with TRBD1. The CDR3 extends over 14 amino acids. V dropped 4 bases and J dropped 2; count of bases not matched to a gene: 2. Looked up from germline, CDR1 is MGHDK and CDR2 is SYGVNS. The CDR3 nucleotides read TGTGCCAGCAGTGGGGACAGGGTGCAAGAGACCCAGTACTTC. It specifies CASSGDRVQETQYF.

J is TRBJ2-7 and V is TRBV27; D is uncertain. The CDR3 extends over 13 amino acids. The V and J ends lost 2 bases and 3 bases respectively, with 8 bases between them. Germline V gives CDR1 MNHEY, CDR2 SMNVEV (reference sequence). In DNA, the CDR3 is TGTGCCAGCAGTTTAGGCGGCAACTACGAGCAGTACTTC. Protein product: CASSLGGNYEQYF.

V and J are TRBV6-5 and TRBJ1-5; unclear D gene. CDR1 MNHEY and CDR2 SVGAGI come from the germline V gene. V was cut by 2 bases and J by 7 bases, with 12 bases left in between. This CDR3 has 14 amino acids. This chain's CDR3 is CASSYGRYGQPQHF. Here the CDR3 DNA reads TGTGCCAGCAGTTACGGGAGATACGGCCAGCCCCAGCATTTT.

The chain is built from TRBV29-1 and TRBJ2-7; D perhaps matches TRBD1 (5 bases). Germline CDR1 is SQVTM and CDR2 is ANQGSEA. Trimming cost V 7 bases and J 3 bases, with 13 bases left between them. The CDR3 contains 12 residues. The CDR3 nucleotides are TGCAGCGGATCTTGGGGCATCTACGAGCAGTACTTC. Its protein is CSGSWGIYEQYF.

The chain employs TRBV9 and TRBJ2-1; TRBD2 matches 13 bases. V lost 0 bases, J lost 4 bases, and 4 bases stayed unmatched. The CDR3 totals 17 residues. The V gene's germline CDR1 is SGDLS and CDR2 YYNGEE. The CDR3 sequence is CASSVGLAGGAYNEQFF. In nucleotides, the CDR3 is TGTGCCAGCAGCGTAGGACTAGCGGGAGGCGCATACAATGAGCAGTTCTTC.

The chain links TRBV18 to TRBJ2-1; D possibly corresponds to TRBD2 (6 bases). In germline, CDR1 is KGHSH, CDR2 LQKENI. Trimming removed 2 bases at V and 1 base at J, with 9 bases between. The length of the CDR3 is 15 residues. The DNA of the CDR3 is TGTGCCAGCTCACCAGGAGGGGTATCCTACAATGAGCAGTTCTTC. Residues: CASSPGGVSYNEQFF. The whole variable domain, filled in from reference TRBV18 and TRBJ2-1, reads NAGVMQNPRHLVRRRGQEARLRCSPMKGHSHVYWYRQLPEEGLKFMVYLQKENIIDESGMPKERFSAEFPKEGPSILRIQQVVRGDSAAYFCASSPGGVSYNEQFFGPGTRLTVL.

CDR3 nucleotides: TGCAGCGTTGGTGAACAGGGTAACTATGGCTACACCTTC. Amino acids: CSVGEQGNYGYTF. The chain is built from TRBV29-1 and TRBJ1-2; possibly TRBD1 for D (6 bases). This CDR3 contains 13 residues. Germline V gives CDR1 SQVTM, CDR2 ANQGSEA. Deletions cut 4 bases from V and 1 base from J, with 10 bases between.

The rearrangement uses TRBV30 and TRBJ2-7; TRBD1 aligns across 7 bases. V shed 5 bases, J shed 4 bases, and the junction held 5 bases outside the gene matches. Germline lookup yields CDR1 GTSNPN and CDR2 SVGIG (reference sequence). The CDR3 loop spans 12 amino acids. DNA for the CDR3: TGTGCCTGGGCAGGGGGTGGGTACGAGCAGTACTTC. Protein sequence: CAWAGGGYEQYF.

CDR3 region: CASSSGTSGPAIGKQFF. For the CDR3, the DNA is TGCGCCAGCAGCTCCGGGACTAGCGGGCCCGCTATAGGGAAGCAGTTCTTC. The chain uses TRBV5-1 and TRBJ2-1; 12 positions agree with TRBD2. V trimming: 3 bases; J trimming: 11 bases; junction bases outside the gene matches: 15. Germline V gene data show CDR1 as SGHRS and CDR2 as YFSETQ. CDR3 length: 17 amino acids.

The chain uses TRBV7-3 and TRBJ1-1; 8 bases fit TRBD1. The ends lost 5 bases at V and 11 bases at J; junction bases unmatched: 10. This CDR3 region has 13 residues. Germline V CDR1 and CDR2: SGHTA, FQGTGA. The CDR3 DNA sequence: TGTGCCAGCAGCACCGACAGGGGAAAAAGGGCTTTCTTT. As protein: CASSTDRGKRAFF. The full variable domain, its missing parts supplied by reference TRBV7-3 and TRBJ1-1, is GAGVSQTPSNKVTEKGKYVELRCDPISGHTALYWYRQSLGQGPEFLIYFQGTGAADDSGLPNDRFFAVRPEGSVSTLKIQRTERGDSAVYLCASSTDRGKRAFFGQGTRLTVV.

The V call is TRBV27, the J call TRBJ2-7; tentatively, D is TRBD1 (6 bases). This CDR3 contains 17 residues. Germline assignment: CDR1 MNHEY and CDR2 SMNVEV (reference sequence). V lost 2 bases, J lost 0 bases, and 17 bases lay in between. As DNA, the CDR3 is TGTGCCAGCAGTTTACGGCCGGACAGTACAAGCTCCTACGAGCAGTACTTC. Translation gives CASSLRPDSTSSYEQYF.

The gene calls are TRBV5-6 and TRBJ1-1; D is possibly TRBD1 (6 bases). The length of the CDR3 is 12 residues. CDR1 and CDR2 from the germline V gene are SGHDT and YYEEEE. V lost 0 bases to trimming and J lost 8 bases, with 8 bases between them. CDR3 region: CASSLVGQEAFF. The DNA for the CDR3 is TGTGCCAGCAGCTTGGTGGGACAAGAAGCTTTCTTT.

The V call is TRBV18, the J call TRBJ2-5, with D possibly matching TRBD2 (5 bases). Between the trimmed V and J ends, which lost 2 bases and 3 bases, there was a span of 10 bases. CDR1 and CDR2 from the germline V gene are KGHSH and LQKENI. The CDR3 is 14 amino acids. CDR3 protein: CASSPSWTEETQYF. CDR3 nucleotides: TGTGCCAGCTCACCATCTTGGACTGAAGAGACCCAGTACTTC.

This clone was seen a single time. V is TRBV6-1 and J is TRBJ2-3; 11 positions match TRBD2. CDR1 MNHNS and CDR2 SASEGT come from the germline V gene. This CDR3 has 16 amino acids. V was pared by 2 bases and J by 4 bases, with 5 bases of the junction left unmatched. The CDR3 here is CASSERVAGGADTQYF. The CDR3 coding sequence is TGTGCCAGCAGTGAAAGGGTAGCGGGAGGGGCAGATACGCAGTATTTT.

As DNA, the CDR3 is TGTGCCTGGAGTGTCCCGACTAGCGGAACCTACGAGCAGTACTTC. As protein: CAWSVPTSGTYEQYF. The rearrangement links TRBV30 to TRBJ2-7; TRBD2 agrees at 9 bases. The CDR3 covers 15 residues. Germline V CDR1 and CDR2: GTSNPN, SVGIG (reference sequence). Trimming removed 0 bases from V and 2 bases from J; junction bases left unmatched: 5.